This T cell receptor beta chain was retrieved from a study of shared clonotypes between healthy human individuals. Overall study findings and caveats: Despite large depth, rarefaction showed incomplete sorted-subset sequencing. Across several donors, naive CD4 shared around 5.4%, naive CD8 over 3%, memory CD4 2.3%, memory CD8 0.35% to 0.5%.

The method was immunoSEQ multiplex PCR; TCRdb's version includes in-frame clones alone and lacks a portion of them. Among 850,000 to 1,100,000 clones listed, roughly 80% were seen once. This clone was recorded only once. Its antigen is as yet unknown. V shed 4 bases and J 5 bases; nucleotides not matched to a gene: 2. The CDR3 has 14 residues. Germline assignment: CDR1 MNHEY and CDR2 SVGAGI. The chain carries TRBV6-5 and TRBJ2-7; 13 bases are a match to TRBD2. The receptor was derived from a man between 18 and 35 years old in good health. Some clones in this sample may be carry-over from other donors' samples. The specimen sequenced was memory CD4+ T cells from PBMCs. Subset indicated: CD45RA-negative fraction. The CDR3 region is CASSWTSGRNEQYF. The CDR3 bases are TGTGCCAGCAGTTGGACTAGCGGGAGAAACGAGCAGTACTTC.